This T cell receptor (beta chain) was identified in a study of regulatory T cells in long-lasting Graves disease (dated by TCRdb to 2020 to 2023). As for the study more broadly: In the newly diagnosed Graves' disease group, patients had been taking antithyroid drugs for less than 3 months. The study took place in China and was registered as a clinical trial. This study used TCR sequencing and RNA sequencing of peripheral blood to compare persistent Graves' disease patients against newly diagnosed Graves' disease patients. A total of 33 samples were covered by TCR sequencing, comprising some 13 persistent and around 20 newly diagnosed Graves' disease patients. The paper's findings and limits, for the study overall: Peripheral blood alone was examined, since thyroid tissue, which constituted the primary lesion, could not be accessed. Only the TCR beta chain was sequenced and analyzed. The small sample size was acknowledged by the authors as a limitation that may reduce accuracy. TRBV28, TRBJ1-2 and TRBJ2-5 were preferentially used in persistent disease, while TRBV20-1 and TRBJ2-1 were favored in newly diagnosed disease. Compared with newly diagnosed patients, persistent Graves' disease patients had lower TCR Shannon entropy and fewer highly expanded clones, which suggests clonal expansion. Persistent patients shared more public clonotypes among themselves (2,741) than newly diagnosed patients did (about 970).

The method was multiplex PCR. The sample was run on an Illumina HiSeq 4000. CDR3 regions were amplified by Arm-PCR with iRepertoire HTBI primers to construct TCR beta libraries. Before sequencing, the PCR products underwent gel purification. The study's processing was this. Across samples, around 58 TRBV and 13 to 15 TRBJ segments were identified and used for gene usage analysis of CDR3 amino acid clonotypes. COPE and FqMerger were used to merge the filtered high-quality paired reads into contigs. Contigs were aligned with BLAST to IMGT TRBV, TRBD and TRBJ reference genes, and CDR3 was defined per IMGT. Clonotypes above 0.1% frequency were classified as highly expanded clones. Shannon entropy was used to measure repertoire diversity, and the Gini coefficient was used to measure V-J evenness. A clonotype found in more than one individual was treated as public. The public sequencing data were trimmed at Q25 with fastp and processed into clonotypes with MiXCR by TCRdb, which kept only in-frame beta chains. Every entry covers one CDR3 protein and lists the most common genes and DNA from its rows. The V and J calls were determined by TCRdb, not by the authors. The sample yields 530,000 or so distinct CDR3 sequences; about 13% were counted once. The ten largest account for roughly a tenth of the sample.

The meaning of the sample's time point label: newly diagnosed GD, antithyroid drugs for less than 3 months. For both TCR sequencing and RNA sequencing, RNA was extracted from PBMCs using TRIzol. The diagnosis of Graves' disease followed American Thyroid Association guidelines. Patients for the study were recruited at an endocrinology department in Xi'an, China. Each patient gave about 10 milliliters of peripheral blood, collected in an EDTA anticoagulant tube. Ficoll Paque Plus density gradient separation was used to isolate PBMCs, and no additional T cell sorting was done. An Agilent 2100 Bioanalyzer and agarose gel were used to check RNA quality, and a NanoDrop 2000 was used to measure RNA concentration. Relative to germline, V is 5 bases shorter and J is 7 bases shorter, with 21 bases between their ends. From cysteine to phenylalanine, the CDR3 is 16 amino acids long. Solely the CDR3 DNA is kept, with 48 bases framed from the first base.

About this clonotype itself: This receptor's antigen is unknown. No qualities accompany the bases; no much larger clone lies one base away.

The sample also formed part of further work on T cells in Graves' hyperthyroidism and ophthalmopathy. Reported in the second study: A patient counted as having stable Graves' hyperthyroidism if no progression to ophthalmopathy occurred over 18 months of follow-up. Hyperthyroidism patients were newly diagnosed, had a disease duration of under 2 months, and were aged 18 to 65 years. The study excluded patients with uncontrolled infections, other autoimmune diseases, pregnancy or lactation. Clinical symptoms, serum thyroxine and TRAb, thyroid ultrasound, and orbital computed tomography formed the basis for the diagnoses. The first round of RT-PCR for the TCR CDR3 was performed with the HTBI primer set and the Qiagen OneStep RT-PCR kit. Most expanded thyroid clonotypes (frequency above 0.001) were also detected in blood, suggesting blood repertoires may reflect thyroid immune responses. A model built on a 13 V-J signature distinguished ophthalmopathy from stable hyperthyroidism, reaching 85% to 90% sensitivity and approximately 81% specificity in cross-validation and 80%/75% in testing. In validation, progression to ophthalmopathy was predicted by the model with roughly 69% sensitivity and 72% to 80% specificity, a median of about 6.4 months before onset. To identify distinguishing TCR V-J signatures, a discovery cohort of around 100 patients was used, comprising 43 with Graves' ophthalmopathy and approximately 57 with stable Graves' hyperthyroidism. Prospective prediction of ophthalmopathy was tested in an independent validation cohort of about 19 hyperthyroidism patients and some 17 patients who later progressed to ophthalmopathy. For training and testing, the 100 or so patients in the discovery cohort were randomly divided in a 7:3 ratio. The study also compared thyroid tissue and blood T-cell repertoires from about 6 Graves' hyperthyroidism patients. Once sampling was done, hyperthyroidism patients were given methimazole at a starting dose of 30 mg daily, whereas ophthalmopathy patients were given high-dose intravenous methylprednisolone. A second multiplex PCR round built the libraries, followed by size selection and purification. Sequencing of the libraries was done on an Illumina HiSeq2000 using paired-end 100 bp reads. Raw data were processed with SOAPnuke, discarding reads with adapters, uncalled bases, mean Phred below 15, or no exact constant-primer or identifier match. High-quality paired reads were merged using COPE v1.2.5, and each unique nucleotide sequence was defined as a clonotype. MiTCR v1.1 was used to align clonotypes to the IMGT TRBV, TRBD and TRBJ reference segments. Analysis was restricted to V-J combinations with a frequency above 0.0001, which covered roughly 99% of repertoires. A TCS score was defined as the ratio between F50 (clonal expansion) and ExV (chaos), using BLOSUM62-based TCRdist between CDR3 peptides within each V-J. Welch's t-statistics and random forest reduced 450 to 600 V-J features to fewer than 15, which were used in a naive Bayes classifier (R e1071). Sample size was not statistically predetermined, and blinding of investigators to group allocation was not performed. TCR Vbeta CDR3 sequencing of 120 to 150 peripheral blood samples (approximately 44 ophthalmopathy, 75 to 80 hyperthyroidism and some 17 progressor patients) is reported in the paper.

The source material was peripheral blood mononuclear cells (PBMCs), sampled at new diagnosis, from a patient treated with antithyroid drugs. The chain is assembled from TRBV6-7 and TRBJ2-1, with the D gene not confidently named. TRBV6-7 carries the ORF label, with uncertain function. The source of this sequence is a man aged 25 to 40 with Graves disease. Donor details come from another sample of the same person, matched by shared clones. Here is the DNA: TGTGCCAGCAGTCCCCGCGTCCTGGGGAAACGAAATGAGCAGTTCTTC. Its protein is CASSPRVLGKRNEQFF.